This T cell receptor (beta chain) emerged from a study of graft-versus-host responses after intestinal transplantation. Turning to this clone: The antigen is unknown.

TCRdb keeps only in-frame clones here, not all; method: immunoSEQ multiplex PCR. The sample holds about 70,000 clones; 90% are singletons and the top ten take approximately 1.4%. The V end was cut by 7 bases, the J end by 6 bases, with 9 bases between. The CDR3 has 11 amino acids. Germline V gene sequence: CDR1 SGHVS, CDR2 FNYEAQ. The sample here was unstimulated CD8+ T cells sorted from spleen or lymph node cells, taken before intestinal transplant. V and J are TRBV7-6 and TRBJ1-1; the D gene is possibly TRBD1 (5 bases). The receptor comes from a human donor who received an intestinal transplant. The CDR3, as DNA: TGTGCCAGCACCTCGGGGGCTGAAGCTTTCTTT. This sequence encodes CASTSGAEAFF.